Listed below are T cell receptor beta chains from one sample, sequenced in a study of early stage breast cancer tumors. Here immunoSEQ multiplex PCR was the method, and the copy in TCRdb shows in-frame clones only, minus some. The table shows several thousand clones, with 66% occurring only once. The sample was breast tumor tissue. The receptors originated from a person between 45 and 65 years old with breast cancer. CDR3s include the opening cysteine and the closing phenylalanine or tryptophan. The order of the fields is CDR3 protein, CDR3 DNA, V gene, J gene, D gene, clone size. A D gene is named only where the DNA matches it firmly. Some rows have no size entry. The others give once, few or many, or a class for an expanded clone.

CDR3 protein: CASNPGGGMNTEAFF; CDR3 DNA: TGTGCCAGCAACCCTGGGGGGGGAATGAACACTGAAGCTTTCTTT; V gene: TRBV7-9; J gene: TRBJ1-1; D gene: .; clone size: .
CDR3 protein: CASSEVPVYEQYF; CDR3 DNA: TGTGCCAGCAGTGAAGTTCCGGTCTACGAGCAGTACTTC; V gene: TRBV6-1; J gene: TRBJ2-7; D gene: .; clone size: .
CDR3 protein: CSVVQRGISYEQYF; CDR3 DNA: TGCAGCGTTGTCCAGCGGGGAATTTCCTACGAGCAGTACTTC; V gene: TRBV29-1; J gene: TRBJ2-7; D gene: TRBD2; clone size: .
CDR3 protein: CASSLGQYQPQHF; CDR3 DNA: TGTGCCAGCAGCTTAGGACAGTATCAGCCCCAGCATTTT; V gene: TRBV7-9; J gene: TRBJ1-5; D gene: .; clone size: .
CDR3 protein: CASSPYSLAAGVTDTQYF; CDR3 DNA: TGTGCCAGCTCACCCTATTCCTTAGCGGCCGGGGTCACAGATACGCAGTATTTT; V gene: TRBV18; J gene: TRBJ2-3; D gene: .; clone size: .
CDR3 protein: CATSQGLAGAEDTQYF; CDR3 DNA: TGTGCCACCAGCCAAGGACTAGCGGGAGCCGAAGATACGCAGTATTTT; V gene: TRBV15; J gene: TRBJ2-3; D gene: TRBD2; clone size: .
CDR3 protein: CASSMISGGASETQYF; CDR3 DNA: TGTGCCAGTAGTATGATTAGCGGGGGGGCCTCAGAGACCCAGTACTTC; V gene: TRBV19; J gene: TRBJ2-5; D gene: TRBD2; clone size: few
CDR3 protein: CASSVTGTGLYEQYF; CDR3 DNA: TGCGCCAGCAGCGTTACCGGGACAGGGTTGTACGAGCAGTACTTC; V gene: TRBV5-1; J gene: TRBJ2-7; D gene: TRBD1; clone size: .
CDR3 protein: CASSTGQGARAFF; CDR3 DNA: TGTGCCAGCAGCACGGGACAGGGGGCGCGGGCTTTCTTT; V gene: TRBV7-9; J gene: TRBJ1-1; D gene: TRBD1; clone size: .
CDR3 protein: CASSKDSQETQYF; CDR3 DNA: TGTGCCAGCAGTAAAGACAGTCAAGAGACCCAGTACTTC; V gene: TRBV2; J gene: TRBJ2-5; D gene: .; clone size: .
CDR3 protein: CASSKTGFYGYTF; CDR3 DNA: TGTGCCAGCAGCAAGACAGGGTTCTATGGCTACACCTTC; V gene: TRBV7-9; J gene: TRBJ1-2; D gene: TRBD1; clone size: medium-sized
CDR3 protein: CASSTYRGSNQPQHF; CDR3 DNA: TGTGCCAGCAGCACCTACAGGGGGAGCAATCAGCCCCAGCATTTT; V gene: TRBV28; J gene: TRBJ1-5; D gene: TRBD1; clone size: large